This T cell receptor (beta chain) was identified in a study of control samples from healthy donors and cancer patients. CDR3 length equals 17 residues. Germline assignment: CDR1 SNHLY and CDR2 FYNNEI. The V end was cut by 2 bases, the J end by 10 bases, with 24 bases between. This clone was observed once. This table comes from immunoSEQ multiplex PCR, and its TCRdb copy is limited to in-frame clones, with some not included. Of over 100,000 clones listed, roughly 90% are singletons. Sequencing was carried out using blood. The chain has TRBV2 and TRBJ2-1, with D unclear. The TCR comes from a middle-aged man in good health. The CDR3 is CASSEFPPLGPSPEQFF. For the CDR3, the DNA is TGTGCCAGCAGTGAATTCCCACCTCTCGGGCCGAGTCCCGAGCAGTTCTTC.